This TCR beta chain derives from a study of metastatic and nonmetastatic thyroid tumors. Background on the study: Across peripheral blood and tumor or nodule tissue samples taken from malignant and benign thyroid patients, the repertoires were compared with one another.

Thyroid surgery had not been preceded by any treatment in any patient. MiXCR re-clonotyped the PCR reads for TCRdb. The sample records more than 50,000 clones, 20% being singletons. The CDR3 has 16 amino acids. CDR1 and CDR2 from the germline V gene are DFQATT and SNEGSKA (reference sequence). V dropped 3 bases and J dropped 5; count of bases not matched to a gene: 11. This clone was picked up many times. This sequence was found in a female donor with papillary thyroid cancer or a benign thyroid nodule (not recorded which). Some clones in this sample may be carry-over from other donors' samples. The specimen sequenced was blood. The chain joins TRBV20-1 to TRBJ2-7, with 12 nucleotides matching TRBD1. CDR3 bases: TGCAGTGCTAGGACTCCCGGGACAGGGGGCCTAAACGAGCAGTACTTC. This codes for CSARTPGTGGLNEQYF.